This T cell receptor (beta chain) was recovered during a study of regulatory T cells in long-lasting Graves disease. Study background: Disease was considered persistent Graves' disease after over 5 years of antithyroid drugs (with positive TSH receptor antibodies). Findings of the study overall: With a small sample size, accuracy may have been reduced. Preferential use of TRBV28, TRBJ1-2 and TRBJ2-5 was seen in persistent disease.

Concerning this clonotype itself: Antigen: not known.

To make TCR beta libraries, researchers used iRepertoire HTBI primers and Arm-PCR of CDR3 regions. TCRdb used MiXCR to reprocess the multiplex PCR reads, holding one entry per CDR3 protein. The top ten hold approximately 8% of the sample, which has 400,000 to 500,000 distinct CDR3 sequences, around 20% seen once. The germline CDR1 and CDR2 sequences are MNHEY and SVGAGI. This CDR3 has 15 residues. V lost 3 bases and J lost 0, with 12 bases in between. This sample's time point: persistent/refractory GD, antithyroid drugs over 5 years with positive TRAb. Scientists built the TCR library using RNA that was extracted from PBMCs. Peripheral blood, at nine milliliters, went into EDTA tubes.

This sequence originates from a female donor with Graves disease. This material consisted of peripheral blood mononuclear cells (PBMCs), taken when the disease was refractory, from a patient treated with antithyroid drugs. The rearrangement links TRBV6-5 to TRBJ2-7; D possibly corresponds to TRBD1 (5 bases). Here the CDR3 DNA reads TGTGCCAGCAGTTATCTGCAGGGTAGCTCCTACGAGCAGTACTTC. Translated: CASSYLQGSSYEQYF.